The table lists the clone carrying this T cell receptor (beta chain) with many counts. The antigen remains undetermined. CDR3 size: 12 residues. Germline CDR1 and CDR2: SEHNR and FQNEAQ (reference sequence). Germline trimming cut 8 bases from V and 2 bases from J; bases unmatched to any gene: 1. This specimen comes from a study of T cells in Graves' hyperthyroidism and ophthalmopathy. For the study at large: Before any treatment, at initial diagnosis, peripheral blood was collected.

Study-wide results and limits: From stable hyperthyroidism, ophthalmopathy was separated by a 13 V-J model.

In the ophthalmopathy cohort, Clinical Activity Score was at least 3, NOSPECS grade at least 4, and duration under 3 months. Pregnant or lactating patients were excluded, as were those with uncontrolled infection or other autoimmune disease. RNA transcripts were the template for amplifying TCR beta CDR3 regions. The primer set for the first-round RT-PCR of the TCR CDR3 was HTBI. From the multiplex PCR reads, TCRdb called clonotypes with MiXCR, one entry per CDR3 protein. Of around 34,000 distinct CDR3 sequences detected, around 50% appear once; the ten largest clones hold roughly 25%. Sequencing was done on a sample of blood. This clonotype was obtained from a middle-aged woman with Graves' ophthalmopathy. This chain joins TRBV7-9 and TRBJ2-3; TRBD2 agrees at 7 bases. This CDR3 reads CASGRDTDTQYF. The DNA of the CDR3 is TGTGCCAGCGGGAGGGACACAGATACGCAGTATTTT.